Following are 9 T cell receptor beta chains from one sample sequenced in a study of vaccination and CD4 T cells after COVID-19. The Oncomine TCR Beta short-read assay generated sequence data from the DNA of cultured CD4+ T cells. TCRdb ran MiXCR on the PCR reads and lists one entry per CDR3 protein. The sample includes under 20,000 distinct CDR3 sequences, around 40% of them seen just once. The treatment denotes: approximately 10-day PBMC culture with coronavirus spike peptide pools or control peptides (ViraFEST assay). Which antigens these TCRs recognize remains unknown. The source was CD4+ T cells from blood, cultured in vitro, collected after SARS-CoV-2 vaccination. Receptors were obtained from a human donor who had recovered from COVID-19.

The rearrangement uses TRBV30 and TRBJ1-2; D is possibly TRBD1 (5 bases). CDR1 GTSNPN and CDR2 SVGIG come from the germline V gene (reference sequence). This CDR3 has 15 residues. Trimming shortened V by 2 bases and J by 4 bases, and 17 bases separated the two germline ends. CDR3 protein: CAWSLFPTAGYGYTF. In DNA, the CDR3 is TGTGCCTGGAGTCTATTCCCGACAGCCGGCTATGGCTACACCTTC.

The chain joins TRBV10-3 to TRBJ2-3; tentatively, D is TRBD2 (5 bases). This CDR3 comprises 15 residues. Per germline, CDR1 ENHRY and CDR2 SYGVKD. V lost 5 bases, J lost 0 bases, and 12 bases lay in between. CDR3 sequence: CAISPAGPSTDTQYF. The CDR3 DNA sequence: TGTGCCATCAGTCCGGCGGGCCCTAGCACAGATACGCAGTATTTT.

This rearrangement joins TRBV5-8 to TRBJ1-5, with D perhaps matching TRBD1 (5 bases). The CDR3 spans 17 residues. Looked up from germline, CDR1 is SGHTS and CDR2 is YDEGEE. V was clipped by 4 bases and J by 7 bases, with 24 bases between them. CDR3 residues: CASSGGKRSGFAQPQHF. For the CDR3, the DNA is TGTGCCAGCAGCGGGGGGAAGAGGTCAGGGTTCGCACAGCCCCAGCATTTT.

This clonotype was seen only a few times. Here the CDR3 DNA reads TGTGCCAGCAGTAATATAGCGAACGAGCAGTTCTTC. Its translation is CASSNIANEQFF. The V call is TRBV11-2, the J call TRBJ2-1; TRBD2 might be the D (5 bases). CDR1 and CDR2 (germline): SGHAT, FQNNGV. Trimming took 6 bases from V and 10 from J, leaving 13 bases between them. The CDR3 is 12 residues long.

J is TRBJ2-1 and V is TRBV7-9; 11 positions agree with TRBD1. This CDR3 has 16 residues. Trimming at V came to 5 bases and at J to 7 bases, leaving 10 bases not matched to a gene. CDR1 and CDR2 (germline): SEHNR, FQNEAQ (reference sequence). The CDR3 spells CASSGRTGGSKNEQFF. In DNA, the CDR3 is TGTGCCAGCAGCGGTCGGACAGGGGGCTCCAAGAATGAGCAGTTCTTC.

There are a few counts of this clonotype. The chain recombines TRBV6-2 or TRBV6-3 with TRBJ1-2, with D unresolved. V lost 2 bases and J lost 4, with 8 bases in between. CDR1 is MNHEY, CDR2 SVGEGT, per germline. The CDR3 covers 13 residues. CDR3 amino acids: CASSYPGSYGYTF. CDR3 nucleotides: TGTGCCAGCAGTTACCCAGGCTCCTATGGCTACACCTTC.

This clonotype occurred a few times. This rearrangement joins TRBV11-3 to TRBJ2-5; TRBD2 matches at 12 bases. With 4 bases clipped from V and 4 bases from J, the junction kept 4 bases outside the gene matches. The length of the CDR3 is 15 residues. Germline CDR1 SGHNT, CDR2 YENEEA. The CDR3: CASSSSGRATETQYF. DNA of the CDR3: TGTGCCAGCAGCTCTAGCGGGAGGGCCACAGAGACCCAGTACTTC. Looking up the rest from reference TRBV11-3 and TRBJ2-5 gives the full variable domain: EAGVVQSPRYKIIEKKQPVAFWCNPISGHNTLYWYLQNLGQGPELLIRYENEEAVDDSQLPKDRFSAERLKGVDSTLKIQPAELGDSAVYLCASSSSGRATETQYFGPGTRLLVL.

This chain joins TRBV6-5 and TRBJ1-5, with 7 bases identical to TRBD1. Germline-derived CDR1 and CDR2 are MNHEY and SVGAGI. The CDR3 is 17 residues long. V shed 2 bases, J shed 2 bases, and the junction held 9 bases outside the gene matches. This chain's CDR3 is CASSYPSYRGRNQPQHF. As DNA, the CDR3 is TGTGCCAGCAGTTACCCCTCTTACAGGGGTCGCAATCAGCCCCAGCATTTT.

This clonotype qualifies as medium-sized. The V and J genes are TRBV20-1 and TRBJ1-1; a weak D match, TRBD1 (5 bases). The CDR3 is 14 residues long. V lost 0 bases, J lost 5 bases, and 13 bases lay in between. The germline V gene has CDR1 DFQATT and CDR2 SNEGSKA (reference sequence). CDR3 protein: CSARDTGDKTEAFF. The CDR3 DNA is TGCAGTGCTAGAGATACGGGGGATAAGACTGAAGCTTTCTTT.